These 3 T cell receptor beta chains were all obtained from the same sample, sequenced in a study of cytomegalovirus exposure and HLA in healthy donors. The PCR had 60 Vbeta and 13 Jbeta primers. Produced via immunoSEQ multiplex PCR; TCRdb's table is partial and in-frame only. In the table there are about 120,000 clones, roughly four fifths of which are singletons. The sequenced sample consisted of PBMCs. The receptors shown here come from a man aged 40-49 years in good health and CMV-seronegative.

The chain combines TRBV27 with TRBJ1-1; D call uncertain. CDR1 is MNHEY and CDR2 is SMNVEV in the germline V gene (reference sequence). This CDR3 is built from 13 residues. The V and J ends lost 4 bases and 0 bases respectively, with 6 bases between them. CDR3 sequence: CASSWSVNTEAFF. Written as DNA, the CDR3 is TGTGCCAGCAGTTGGTCAGTGAACACTGAAGCTTTCTTT.

V usage is TRBV5-4 and J usage is TRBJ1-5; 10 nucleotides agree with TRBD1. Germline V gives CDR1 SGHNT, CDR2 YYREEE (reference sequence). The V and J ends lost 0 bases and 0 bases, in that order; junction bases with no gene match: 3. This CDR3 has 17 residues. CDR3 region: CASSLGGTGDSNQPQHF. The CDR3 coding sequence is TGTGCCAGCAGCTTGGGTGGGACAGGGGATAGCAATCAGCCCCAGCATTTT. The full variable domain, completed using reference TRBV5-4 and TRBJ1-5, is ETGVTQSPTHLIKTRGQQVTLRCSSQSGHNTVSWYQQALGQGPQFIFQYYREEENGRGNFPPRFSGLQFPNYSSELNVNALELDDSALYLCASSLGGTGDSNQPQHFGDGTRLSIL.

CDR3 loop: CASSFRTGGISSGANVLTF. CDR3 DNA sequence: TGTGCCAGCAGTTTCCGGACAGGGGGCATCTCCTCTGGGGCCAACGTCCTGACTTTC. The gene calls are TRBV28 and TRBJ2-6; TRBD1 agrees at 11 bases. CDR1 MDHEN and CDR2 SYDVKM come from the germline V gene. The junction had 7 bases not matched to a gene; V was cut back by 3 bases and J by 0 bases. The CDR3 extends over 19 amino acids.